This T cell receptor beta chain was profiled in a study of T-cell reconstitution after alpha-beta-depleted transplantation in children. Findings of the study overall: Roughly two months post-transplant, alpha-beta T cells reportedly originated from several hundred graft clones that had expanded.

Trimming removed 6 bases from V and 6 bases from J, with 17 bases in between. The CDR3 is made up of 15 amino acids. This clonotype occurred many times. Antigen specificity is unknown. Preparation of the TCRbeta library involved a method that used unique molecular identifiers. TCRdb itself ran the PCR reads through MiXCR, one entry per CDR3 protein. The profile shows 200,000 to 300,000 distinct CDR3 sequences, roughly 7.7% of them singletons. The rearrangement links TRBV12-3 or TRBV12-4 to TRBJ2-2; D perhaps matches TRBD1 (6 bases). This TCR was recovered from a male patient younger than 18 who had a stem cell transplant for acute lymphoblastic leukemia, so the T cells may come from the graft donor. Sample: PBMCs, mostly from graft donor cells, taken 180 days after TCRalphabeta/CD19-depleted stem cell transplant. The CDR3 region is CASSFIRGRAGELFF. CDR3 nucleotide sequence: TGTGCCAGCAGCTTTATCAGGGGAAGGGCCGGGGAGCTGTTTTTT.